Presented here are 27 T cell receptor beta chains from one specimen sequenced in a study of T cells in Graves' hyperthyroidism and ophthalmopathy. Amplified TCR beta CDR3 regions derived from RNA transcripts. The HTBI set primed first-round TCR CDR3 RT-PCR. TCRdb fed the multiplex PCR reads into MiXCR, producing one record per CDR3 protein. The profile shows hundreds of thousands of distinct CDR3 sequences, approximately 14% of them singletons. The sample consisted of blood. These receptors were obtained from a woman between 18 and 29 years old with Graves' hyperthyroidism.

This clonotype was counted a single time. This may be a read error, as it is one base from a much larger clone. The CDR3, as DNA: TGCGCCAGCAGCTTGGCAAGCGGACAGGGACTCTATGGCTACACCTTC. Residues: CASSLASGQGLYGYTF. V usage is TRBV5-1 and J usage is TRBJ1-2, with 8 bases fitting TRBD1. With 0 bases clipped from V and 4 bases from J, the junction kept 8 bases outside the gene matches. CDR1 is SGHRS, CDR2 YFSETQ, per germline. CDR3 length equals 16 residues.

The chain joins TRBV12-3 or TRBV12-4 to TRBJ1-1, with 9 bases identical to TRBD1. V lost 7 bases, J lost 4 bases, and 10 bases stayed unmatched. CDR3 length: 15 residues. In nucleotides, the CDR3 is TGTGCCAGCAAGAGTCGGGGACAGGGCCCCACTGAAGCTTTCTTT. Translating it yields CASKSRGQGPTEAFF.

The sample holds many counts of this clonotype. The V call is TRBV27, the J call TRBJ2-2; no firm D call. Per the germline V gene, CDR1 is MNHEY and CDR2 is SMNVEV (reference sequence). The CDR3 totals 13 residues. The V gene lost 4 bases and the J gene lost 4 bases, with 7 bases spanning the gap. The CDR3 DNA sequence: TGTGCCAGCAGTTCGACAAGCACCGGGGAGCTGTTTTTT. It is translated as CASSSTSTGELFF.

The rearrangement links TRBV10-3 to TRBJ1-1; D is possibly TRBD1 (6 bases). The CDR3 extends over 14 amino acids. Looked up from germline, CDR1 is ENHRY and CDR2 is SYGVKD. The ends were cut back, 10 bases at V and 3 bases at J, with 18 bases in the middle. The CDR3 region is CATQRGGADTEAFF. The CDR3 region has the DNA TGTGCCACCCAGAGGGGGGGAGCGGACACTGAAGCTTTCTTT.

This rearrangement joins TRBV20-1 to TRBJ2-2, with unresolved D. CDR1 and CDR2 (germline): DFQATT, SNEGSKA (reference sequence). Trimming took 0 bases from V and 6 from J, leaving 17 bases between them. CDR3 size: 16 residues. The CDR3 reads CSARDLGQTPAGELFF. CDR3 bases: TGCAGTGCTAGAGATCTAGGGCAAACCCCAGCCGGGGAGCTGTTTTTT.

Only a few counts were recorded for this clonotype. The V call is TRBV9, the J call TRBJ2-1; D unclear. V shed 8 bases and J shed 4 bases, with 16 bases lying between them. CDR1 is SGDLS and CDR2 is YYNGEE in the germline V gene. The length of the CDR3 is 14 residues. CDR3 coding DNA: TGTGCCAGTTCCCAACCCCCTGAGTACAATGAGCAGTTCTTC. This sequence encodes CASSQPPEYNEQFF.

This rearrangement joins TRBV10-2 to TRBJ2-7; D possibly uses TRBD1 or TRBD2 (6 bases each). The germline V gene has CDR1 WSHSY and CDR2 SAAADI. V dropped 8 bases and J dropped 3 bases, with 20 bases sitting between them. CDR3 length: 15 amino acids. CDR3 in DNA: TGCGCCAGCGGATCGGTGGGGGGCCACTACTACGAGCAGTACTTC. Encoded protein: CASGSVGGHYYEQYF.

A few counts support this clonotype. The CDR3 DNA sequence: TGCAGTGCTAGAGAGGCGGGTGGTCAGCCCCAGCATTTT. The encoded protein is CSAREAGGQPQHF. V is TRBV20-1 and J is TRBJ1-5; D is unresolved. The germline CDR1 and CDR2 sequences are DFQATT and SNEGSKA (reference sequence). Trimming left V 0 bases short and J 6 bases short, with 9 bases between. The CDR3 runs 13 residues.

This clonotype was observed many times. The chain joins TRBV11-2 to TRBJ2-7; unclear D gene. This CDR3 spans 14 amino acids. Trimming stripped 6 bases from V and 0 bases from J, with 12 bases between. CDR1 is SGHAT, CDR2 FQNNGV, per germline. CDR3 residues: CASRRAFLSYEQYF. The CDR3 DNA follows: TGTGCCAGCAGAAGGGCCTTCCTCTCCTACGAGCAGTACTTC.

This clonotype was recorded many times. This sequence joins TRBV18 and TRBJ2-3; the D is unclear. CDR1 is KGHSH and CDR2 is LQKENI in the germline V gene. This CDR3 comprises 15 residues. Trimming stripped 3 bases from V and 0 bases from J, with 10 bases between. CDR3 in DNA: TGTGCCAGCTCACCGTCCTTAACTAGCACAGATACGCAGTATTTT. Encoded protein: CASSPSLTSTDTQYF. The whole variable domain, remainder taken from reference TRBV18 and TRBJ2-3, is NAGVMQNPRHLVRRRGQEARLRCSPMKGHSHVYWYRQLPEEGLKFMVYLQKENIIDESGMPKERFSAEFPKEGPSILRIQQVVRGDSAAYFCASSPSLTSTDTQYFGPGTRLTVL.

This clonotype was counted at least ten times. V gene TRBV11-2 combines with J gene TRBJ2-3, with 9 bases that match TRBD2. The V and J ends lost 8 bases and 2 bases, in that order; junction bases with no gene match: 20. CDR1 is SGHAT and CDR2 is FQNNGV in the germline V gene. The CDR3 totals 19 residues. CDR3 nucleotide sequence: TGTGCCAGCTTCCATTATTCGGGACCGGGACTAGCCAACACAGATACGCAGTATTTT. Translated, it gives CASFHYSGPGLANTDTQYF.

This clonotype has a count of ten or more. The chain carries TRBV15 and TRBJ1-4, with unresolved D. The V gene lost 0 bases and the J gene lost 0 bases, with 2 bases spanning the gap. CDR3 size: 14 residues. The germline gives CDR1 LNHNV, CDR2 YYDKDF (reference sequence). CDR3 loop: CATSRDPTNEKLFF. CDR3 in DNA: TGTGCCACCAGCAGAGACCCAACTAATGAAAAACTGTTTTTT.

This clonotype was found a few times. The chain couples TRBV20-1 to TRBJ1-1; TRBD1 aligns across 7 bases. CDR3 length: 14 amino acids. Germline CDR1 and CDR2: DFQATT and SNEGSKA (reference sequence). Losses at the gene ends were 2 bases for V and 8 bases for J; bases not matched to a gene: 11. As DNA, the CDR3 is TGCAGTGCTAGAATTTGGAACAGGGGTTTGGAAGCTTTCTTT. This encodes CSARIWNRGLEAFF.

The chain links TRBV28 to TRBJ2-7, with a tentative D call TRBD1 (6 bases). The CDR3 has 15 residues. Germline values: CDR1 MDHEN, CDR2 SYDVKM. Trimming cost V 6 bases and J 3 bases, with 18 bases left between them. This CDR3 is CASRGTGTLNYEQYF. In DNA, the CDR3 is TGTGCCAGCAGGGGAACCGGGACACTCAACTACGAGCAGTACTTC.

There are many counts of this clonotype. The rearrangement links TRBV9 to TRBJ2-7, with 7 bases matching TRBD1. CDR1 is SGDLS and CDR2 is YYNGEE in the germline V gene. With 7 bases clipped from V and 0 bases from J, the junction kept 7 bases outside the gene matches. The length of the CDR3 is 14 residues. CDR3: CASGTGDSSYEQYF. CDR3 nucleotide sequence: TGTGCCAGCGGCACAGGGGATAGCTCCTACGAGCAGTACTTC.

The J gene is TRBJ1-5, the V gene TRBV19, with 9 nucleotides matching TRBD1. V trimming: 6 bases; J trimming: 5 bases; junction bases outside the gene matches: 5. This CDR3 spans 14 amino acids. Germline lookup yields CDR1 LNHDA and CDR2 SQIVND (reference sequence). Here the CDR3 reads CASSLQGAYQPQHF. The CDR3 DNA reads as TGTGCCAGTAGCCTACAGGGGGCGTATCAGCCCCAGCATTTT.

The chain uses TRBV4-2 and TRBJ2-3; 10 positions agree with TRBD2. With 3 bases clipped from V and 9 bases from J, the junction kept 12 bases outside the gene matches. The CDR3 spans 16 residues. Germline V gives CDR1 LGHNA, CDR2 YNFKEQ. The CDR3 region has the DNA TGTGCCAGCAGCCATTCTAGCGGGGGCGAAAAAGGGACGCAGTATTTT. Its protein product is CASSHSSGGEKGTQYF.

This clonotype came up many times. The CDR3 DNA reads TGTGCCAGCAGATCCGCCGGGGGGATGAACACTGAAGCTTTCTTT. Protein sequence: CASRSAGGMNTEAFF. The J gene is TRBJ1-1, the V gene TRBV7-2; possibly TRBD1 for D (5 bases). Germline V gene lookup returns CDR1 SGHTA and CDR2 FQGNSA. CDR3 length: 15 residues. The V gene lost 6 bases and the J gene lost 0 bases, with 14 bases spanning the gap. Combining the CDR3 with reference TRBV7-2 and TRBJ1-1 gives the whole variable domain GAGVSQSPSNKVTEKGKDVELRCDPISGHTALYWYRQSLGQGLEFLIYFQGNSAPDKSGLPSDRFSAERTGGSVSTLTIQRTQQEDSAVYLCASRSAGGMNTEAFFGQGTRLTVV.

This clonotype showed up many times. This chain connects TRBV11-1 to TRBJ2-5; 10 nucleotides align to TRBD2. The ends lost 3 bases at V and 4 bases at J; junction bases unmatched: 8. Germline values: CDR1 SGHAT, CDR2 FQDESV (reference sequence). CDR3 length: 16 amino acids. The CDR3 here is CASSFGARLAGETQYF. Written as DNA, the CDR3 is TGTGCCAGCAGCTTTGGGGCAAGACTAGCGGGAGAGACCCAGTACTTC.

This clonotype occurred a few times. The genes are TRBV27 and TRBJ1-5, with a possible D match to TRBD1 (5 bases). V was shortened by 2 bases and J by 2 bases, with 10 bases between the two germline ends. The CDR3 has 15 amino acids. Per germline, CDR1 MNHEY and CDR2 SMNVEV (reference sequence). CDR3 sequence reads: CASSLIGGGNQPQHF. CDR3 in DNA: TGTGCCAGCAGTTTAATCGGGGGAGGCAATCAGCCCCAGCATTTT.

This clonotype was seen a handful of times. Since no conserved phenylalanine or tryptophan closes the CDR3, a read error is the likely cause. The V and J genes are TRBV29-1 and TRBJ2-7; 11 positions match TRBD1. The CDR3 has 12 amino acids. The germline CDR1 and CDR2 sequences are SQVTM and ANQGSEA. Trimming removed 4 bases from V and 6 bases from J; junction bases left unmatched: 2. This chain's CDR3 is CSVGTGGFEQYL. CDR3 bases: TGCAGCGTTGGGACAGGGGGCTTCGAGCAGTACCTC.

This clonotype was observed at least ten times. This CDR3 is CASSRTPSRGRLYNEQFF. For the CDR3, the DNA is TGTGCCAGCAGCCGCACCCCGTCCCGGGGGCGGTTGTACAATGAGCAGTTCTTC. The rearrangement uses TRBV11-2 and TRBJ2-1, with D perhaps TRBD1 or TRBD2 (6 bases each). Germline assignment: CDR1 SGHAT and CDR2 FQNNGV. V dropped 5 bases and J dropped 4 bases, with 24 bases sitting between them. There are 18 residues in the CDR3. Drawing the rest from reference TRBV11-2 and TRBJ2-1, the complete variable domain is EAGVAQSPRYKIIEKRQSVAFWCNPISGHATLYWYQQILGQGPKLLIQFQNNGVVDDSQLPKDRFSAERLKGVDSTLKIQPAKLEDSAVYLCASSRTPSRGRLYNEQFFGPGTRLTVL.

This clonotype was seen a few times. The V gene is TRBV7-2, the J gene TRBJ2-6, with 8 bases matching TRBD2. Germline V gives CDR1 SGHTA, CDR2 FQGNSA. This CDR3 region has 17 residues. V lost 5 bases to trimming and J lost 4 bases; unmatched junction nucleotides: 10. CDR3 nucleotide sequence: TGTGCCAGCAGCCCTCCCAGCGGGAGAGCCGGGGCCAACGTCCTGACTTTC. Translating gives CASSPPSGRAGANVLTF.

This clonotype was seen a handful of times. The V gene is TRBV11-2, the J gene TRBJ2-2; possibly TRBD2 for D (5 bases). The V gene's germline CDR1 is SGHAT and CDR2 FQNNGV. V was pared by 5 bases and J by 6 bases, with 16 bases between. The CDR3 length is 15 residues. The CDR3 spells CASSLARLAPGELFF. CDR3 sequence (DNA): TGTGCCAGCAGCCTAGCACGGCTAGCTCCCGGGGAGCTGTTTTTT.

The J gene is TRBJ2-7, the V gene TRBV6-5, with D possibly called TRBD1 or TRBD2 (6 bases each). Trimming shortened V by 0 bases and J by 5 bases, and 17 bases separated the two germline ends. This CDR3 has 16 residues. Germline V gives CDR1 MNHEY, CDR2 SVGAGI. CDR3 in DNA: TGTGCCAGCAGTTACTCGTCGGGGGCGCCTCAAGACGAGCAGTACTTC. This encodes CASSYSSGAPQDEQYF.

This clonotype was counted ten times or more. V and J are TRBV12-3 or TRBV12-4 and TRBJ1-3; 7 bases align to TRBD1. The CDR3 is made up of 16 amino acids. Trimming removed 5 bases from V and 0 bases from J; junction bases left unmatched: 7. Here the CDR3 DNA reads TGTGCCAGCAGTGGACCGGGACAGAGCTCTGGAAACACCATATATTTT. It encodes CASSGPGQSSGNTIYF.

This clonotype occurred many times. The chain joins TRBV7-2 to TRBJ2-7; D remains unclear. Per germline, CDR1 SGHTA and CDR2 FQGNSA. The CDR3 totals 14 residues. Trimming took 1 base from V and 3 from J, leaving 10 bases between them. The CDR3 loop is CASSLDPTNYEQYF. CDR3 bases: TGTGCCAGCAGCTTAGATCCCACCAACTACGAGCAGTACTTC.